This passage covers 7 T cell receptor beta chains from one sample sequenced in a study. One entry per CDR3 protein, called by TCRdb with MiXCR from the reads. The sample comprises 140 to 150 distinct CDR3 sequences, less than 25% of which are singletons, and approximately 80% rests with the top ten. The sequenced sample consisted of CD8+ T cells (not recorded whether cultured). The receptors were sampled from a male donor.

Remarks on this clonotype: This could be a read error, since a much larger clone is one nucleotide away. The chain has TRBV19 and TRBJ2-5; D ambiguous. Germline lookup yields CDR1 LNHDA and CDR2 SQIVND (reference sequence). CDR3 length equals 13 residues. The CDR3 DNA reads as TGTGCCGGTAGTATCGTCTCGCAAGAGACCCAGTACTTC. This codes for CAGSIVSQETQYF. Using reference TRBV19 and TRBJ2-5 for the parts outside the CDR3, the full variable domain is DGGITQSPKYLFRKEGQNVTLSCEQNLNHDAMYWYRQDPGQGLRLIYYSQIVNDFQKGDIAEGYSVSREKKESFPLTVTSAQKNPTAFYLCAGSIVSQETQYFGPGTRLLVL.

This clonotype is categorized as large. The chain joins TRBV5-4 to TRBJ1-3; no clear D. CDR1 and CDR2 (germline): SGHNT, YYREEE (reference sequence). The V end was cut by 3 bases, the J end by 0 bases, with 10 bases between. There are 15 residues in the CDR3. CDR3 coding DNA: TGTGCCAGCAGCTCCGGTCCTGACTCTGGAAACACCATATATTTT. Encoded protein: CASSSGPDSGNTIYF.

Relative to its sample, this clonotype is large. The V call is TRBV7-9, the J call TRBJ2-7; D might be TRBD2 (6 bases). V was clipped by 1 base and J by 2 bases, with 9 bases between them. Germline CDR1 is SEHNR and CDR2 is FQNEAQ (reference sequence). The CDR3 spans 14 residues. In DNA form, the CDR3 reads TGTGCCAGCAGCTTAGGGGACTTTACCTACGAGCAGTACTTC. Protein product: CASSLGDFTYEQYF.

This clonotype was seen once. Compared with germline, one end of the junction differs, possibly owing to a read error. CDR3 in DNA: TGTGCCAGCAGCGATGCAGGGGGCTCTGGAAACACCGTATATTTT. The encoded protein is CASSDAGGSGNTVYF. This chain connects TRBV9 to TRBJ1-3; 8 positions agree with TRBD1. Germline CDR1 SGDLS, CDR2 YYNGEE. The CDR3 is 15 residues long.

By share, this clonotype counts as large. This rearrangement joins TRBV20-1 to TRBJ2-7; D remains ambiguous. The CDR3 totals 14 residues. From germline, CDR1 is DFQATT and CDR2 SNEGSKA (reference sequence). The ends were cut back, 3 bases at V and 0 bases at J, with 12 bases in the middle. Written as DNA, the CDR3 is TGCAGTGCTAGGCTTGCGGAGAGCTCCTACGAGCAGTACTTC. Protein sequence: CSARLAESSYEQYF.

This clonotype is medium-sized by share. The chain combines TRBV9 with TRBJ2-3; perhaps D is TRBD1 or TRBD2 (5 bases each). V was shortened by 0 bases and J by 3 bases, with 11 bases between the two germline ends. Germline lookup yields CDR1 SGDLS and CDR2 YYNGEE. The CDR3 totals 15 residues. CDR3 residues: CASSVEGTVTDTQYF. The DNA for the CDR3 is TGTGCCAGCAGCGTAGAGGGGACGGTAACAGATACGCAGTATTTT.

Comment on this clonotype: One end of the junction fails to match germline, which may point to a read error. The chain is built from TRBV19 and TRBJ1-2; D not certain. The germline gives CDR1 LNHDA, CDR2 SQIVND (reference sequence). The CDR3 length is 12 residues. CDR3 sequence reads: CASSIGVYGYAF. The CDR3 nucleotides read TGTGCCAGTAGTATAGGCGTCTATGGTTACGCCTTC. The whole variable domain, filled in from reference TRBV19 and TRBJ1-2, reads DGGITQSPKYLFRKEGQNVTLSCEQNLNHDAMYWYRQDPGQGLRLIYYSQIVNDFQKGDIAEGYSVSREKKESFPLTVTSAQKNPTAFYLCASSIGVYGYAFGSGTRLTVV.